These T cell receptor beta chains were read from a single sample in a study of T cells in Graves' hyperthyroidism and ophthalmopathy. In TCRdb, the multiplex PCR reads were re-called with MiXCR into one record per CDR3 protein. The table shows 400,000 to 500,000 distinct CDR3 sequences, with roughly 13% occurring only once. Sequencing was carried out using blood. The receptors here all came from a woman younger than 30 with Graves' hyperthyroidism. Both conserved end residues are part of each CDR3. The D gene is left open where the match is weak. The listing skips clone size in some rows; elsewhere it reads once, few, many or a size class.

d_call: NA; j_call: TRBJ2-3; v_call: TRBV28; clone_size: many; cdr3_nt: TGTGCCAGCAGTTTTGGGGTGGCTAGCGTCACAGATACGCAGTATTTT; cdr3_aa: CASSFGVASVTDTQYF
d_call: NA; j_call: TRBJ1-5; v_call: TRBV20-1; clone_size: NA; cdr3_nt: TGCAGTATAGGGGTGGGCAATCAGCCCCAGCATTTT; cdr3_aa: CSIGVGNQPQHF
d_call: TRBD1; j_call: TRBJ1-1; v_call: TRBV28; clone_size: many; cdr3_nt: TGTGCCAGCAGCCTCCTGGGGGACAGGGTGAACACTGAAGCTTTCTTT; cdr3_aa: CASSLLGDRVNTEAFF
d_call: TRBD1; j_call: TRBJ1-6; v_call: TRBV28; clone_size: many; cdr3_nt: TGTGCCAGCAGAGAACCGGGACAGATGAATTCACCCCTCCACTTT; cdr3_aa: CASREPGQMNSPLHF
d_call: NA; j_call: TRBJ1-2; v_call: TRBV30; clone_size: NA; cdr3_nt: TGTGCCTGGAGTTCATTGGGGAGGTATGGCTACACCTTC; cdr3_aa: CAWSSLGRYGYTF
d_call: NA; j_call: TRBJ1-4; v_call: TRBV10-2; clone_size: NA; cdr3_nt: TGCGCCAGCAGTGAGCGGGCAACTAATGAAAAACTGTTTTTT; cdr3_aa: CASSERATNEKLFF
d_call: NA; j_call: TRBJ1-1; v_call: TRBV7-9; clone_size: many; cdr3_nt: TGTGCCAGCAGCTTTCAGGTGAACACTGAAGCTTTCTTT; cdr3_aa: CASSFQVNTEAFF
d_call: NA; j_call: TRBJ1-2; v_call: TRBV6-1; clone_size: few; cdr3_nt: TGTGCCAGCAGTCGAGGACAGAACCTTTGGGGCTACACCTTC; cdr3_aa: CASSRGQNLWGYTF
d_call: TRBD2; j_call: TRBJ2-3; v_call: TRBV20-1; clone_size: many; cdr3_nt: TGCAGTGCTCCGGGACTAGGGCGCACAGATACGCAGTATTTT; cdr3_aa: CSAPGLGRTDTQYF
d_call: NA; j_call: TRBJ1-5; v_call: TRBV9; clone_size: NA; cdr3_nt: TGTGCCAGCAGCGTATTCGGCGAGGCGAGGCCCCAGCATTTT; cdr3_aa: CASSVFGEARPQHF
d_call: TRBD2; j_call: TRBJ2-2; v_call: TRBV9; clone_size: NA; cdr3_nt: TGTGCCAGCAGCGCTAGCGGGACTCACACCGGGGAGCTGTTTTTT; cdr3_aa: CASSASGTHTGELFF
d_call: NA; j_call: TRBJ2-3; v_call: TRBV12-3/TRBV12-4; clone_size: many; cdr3_nt: TGTGCCAGCAAGGAGGGTTGGGCCTTAGATACGCAGTATTTT; cdr3_aa: CASKEGWALDTQYF
d_call: NA; j_call: TRBJ2-4; v_call: TRBV11-2; clone_size: many; cdr3_nt: TGTGCCAGCAGCTTAGTGGGGGTGGGCAAAAACATTCAGTACTTC; cdr3_aa: CASSLVGVGKNIQYF
d_call: TRBD1; j_call: TRBJ1-3; v_call: TRBV15; clone_size: many; cdr3_nt: TGTGCCACCAAAAGGGACAGAAGCTCTGGAAACACCATATATTTT; cdr3_aa: CATKRDRSSGNTIYF
d_call: NA; j_call: TRBJ2-3; v_call: TRBV12-3/TRBV12-4; clone_size: NA; cdr3_nt: TGCGCCAACAGTTTATCGATAGCAGATGCGCAGTATTTT; cdr3_aa: CANSLSIADAQYF
d_call: NA; j_call: TRBJ2-2; v_call: TRBV30; clone_size: many; cdr3_nt: TGTGCCTGGAGTGAATTACTAGAAACCGGGGAGCTGTTTTTT; cdr3_aa: CAWSELLETGELFF
d_call: TRBD2; j_call: TRBJ2-1; v_call: TRBV20-1; clone_size: many; cdr3_nt: TGCAGTGCTAGAGAAGGACTAGAAAGTAGGGATGAGCAGTTCTTC; cdr3_aa: CSAREGLESRDEQFF
d_call: NA; j_call: TRBJ2-1; v_call: TRBV7-3; clone_size: NA; cdr3_nt: TGTGCCAGCAGCTCAGACGACAGGGAGCAGTTCTTC; cdr3_aa: CASSSDDREQFF
d_call: NA; j_call: TRBJ1-5; v_call: TRBV9; clone_size: NA; cdr3_nt: TGTGCCAGCAGCGCTGGCGCCGAATCTCGGCCCCAGCATTTT; cdr3_aa: CASSAGAESRPQHF
d_call: NA; j_call: TRBJ2-4; v_call: TRBV4-1; clone_size: NA; cdr3_nt: TGCGCCAGCAGCCAAGAACTAGCCAAAAACATTCAGTACTTC; cdr3_aa: CASSQELAKNIQYF
d_call: NA; j_call: TRBJ1-1; v_call: TRBV20-1; clone_size: many; cdr3_nt: TGCAGTGCTAGAGATCTGGATCAGGGAGGCACTGAAGCTTTCTTT; cdr3_aa: CSARDLDQGGTEAFF
d_call: NA; j_call: TRBJ1-1; v_call: TRBV14; clone_size: many; cdr3_nt: TGTGCCAGCAGCCAAGTAATGGCCCCGAACACTGAAGCTTTCTTT; cdr3_aa: CASSQVMAPNTEAFF
d_call: NA; j_call: TRBJ2-5; v_call: TRBV7-9; clone_size: NA; cdr3_nt: TGTGCCAGCAGCTTACCCCTTCTGGGGGAGACCCAGTACTTC; cdr3_aa: CASSLPLLGETQYF
d_call: TRBD2; j_call: TRBJ2-3; v_call: TRBV5-1; clone_size: NA; cdr3_nt: TGCGCCAGCAGCTTGGCCCAAGCGGGAGAGACAGATACGCAGTATTTT; cdr3_aa: CASSLAQAGETDTQYF
d_call: NA; j_call: TRBJ2-1; v_call: TRBV2; clone_size: many; cdr3_nt: TGTGCCAGCAGTGAAACTCATAGTCCCTACAATGAGCAGTTCTTC; cdr3_aa: CASSETHSPYNEQFF
d_call: NA; j_call: TRBJ1-2; v_call: TRBV2; clone_size: many; cdr3_nt: TGTGCCAGCAGAGGCCTCCTGCGGCTAGGGGAGGGCTACACCTTC; cdr3_aa: CASRGLLRLGEGYTF
d_call: NA; j_call: TRBJ1-3; v_call: TRBV6-1; clone_size: NA; cdr3_nt: TGTGCCAGCAGTGAATGGGACTTCGTTGCTGGAAACACCATATATTTT; cdr3_aa: CASSEWDFVAGNTIYF
d_call: TRBD2; j_call: TRBJ2-3; v_call: TRBV4-3; clone_size: NA; cdr3_nt: TGCGCCAGCAGCCGCGGGACTAAGAGCCCAGATACGCAGTATTTT; cdr3_aa: CASSRGTKSPDTQYF
d_call: TRBD1; j_call: TRBJ1-1; v_call: TRBV7-2; clone_size: many; cdr3_nt: TGTGCCAGCAGCCTAAGGACAGGGAGAGCTTTCTTT; cdr3_aa: CASSLRTGRAFF
d_call: NA; j_call: TRBJ2-1; v_call: TRBV12-3/TRBV12-4; clone_size: NA; cdr3_nt: TGTGCCAGCGCAGGGGTTGGCAGGAATGAGCAGTTCTTC; cdr3_aa: CASAGVGRNEQFF
d_call: TRBD1; j_call: TRBJ1-1; v_call: TRBV6-2/TRBV6-3; clone_size: few; cdr3_nt: TGTGCCAGCAGTTACTCGATACTGGGACAGGGACCGCTGAACACTGAAGCTTTCTTT; cdr3_aa: CASSYSILGQGPLNTEAFF
d_call: NA; j_call: TRBJ2-5; v_call: TRBV11-1; clone_size: many; cdr3_nt: TGTGCCAGCACCTTTGGGGCCCAAGAGACCCAGTACTTC; cdr3_aa: CASTFGAQETQYF
d_call: NA; j_call: TRBJ1-6; v_call: TRBV5-6; clone_size: few; cdr3_nt: TGTGCCAGCAGCTTGGGCGGGCTCTCCTATAATTCACCCCTCCACTTT; cdr3_aa: CASSLGGLSYNSPLHF
d_call: NA; j_call: TRBJ1-5; v_call: TRBV6-2/TRBV6-3; clone_size: NA; cdr3_nt: TGTGCCAGCAGCAAGACTCAAGGCAGCAATCAGCCCCAGCATTTT; cdr3_aa: CASSKTQGSNQPQHF
d_call: NA; j_call: TRBJ2-1; v_call: TRBV5-6; clone_size: many; cdr3_nt: TGTGCCAGCAGCTTGGACGCAGGGGCGCTTTACAATGAGCAGTTCTTC; cdr3_aa: CASSLDAGALYNEQFF
d_call: TRBD2; j_call: TRBJ2-1; v_call: TRBV24-1; clone_size: many; cdr3_nt: TGTGCCACCAGTGATCCCGCGGGAGGAGACAATGAGCAGTTCTTC; cdr3_aa: CATSDPAGGDNEQFF
d_call: NA; j_call: TRBJ1-5; v_call: TRBV20-1; clone_size: few; cdr3_nt: TGCAGTGCTAGAATCCCCCGGGGGGGCCAGCCTATTATTCAGCCCCAGCATTTT; cdr3_aa: CSARIPRGGQPIIQPQHF
d_call: TRBD2; j_call: TRBJ2-3; v_call: TRBV13; clone_size: NA; cdr3_nt: TGTGCCAGCAGCCTCCCGGCCGCGGGAGTAATAGATACGCAGTATTTT; cdr3_aa: CASSLPAAGVIDTQYF
d_call: NA; j_call: TRBJ1-1; v_call: TRBV30; clone_size: NA; cdr3_nt: TGTGCCTGGAGTATTGGACAGTCGAAGATGAACACTGAAGCTTTCTTT; cdr3_aa: CAWSIGQSKMNTEAFF
d_call: NA; j_call: TRBJ1-1; v_call: TRBV7-9; clone_size: few; cdr3_nt: TGTGCCATTCTGGGGGGGAACACTGAAGCTTTCTTT; cdr3_aa: CAILGGNTEAFF
d_call: NA; j_call: TRBJ2-1; v_call: TRBV20-1; clone_size: NA; cdr3_nt: TGCAGTGCTGACGGACTAGCCAGGGGGGAAAATGAGCAGTTCTTC; cdr3_aa: CSADGLARGENEQFF
d_call: TRBD2; j_call: TRBJ2-1; v_call: TRBV12-5; clone_size: few; cdr3_nt: TGTGCTAGTGGTTTCTATGTAGCGGGAGGAATGAATGGGCAGTTCTTC; cdr3_aa: CASGFYVAGGMNGQFF
d_call: NA; j_call: TRBJ2-6; v_call: TRBV19; clone_size: NA; cdr3_nt: TGTGCCAGTAGTATAGTCTCTGGGGCCAACGTCCTGACTTTC; cdr3_aa: CASSIVSGANVLTF
d_call: TRBD1; j_call: TRBJ1-5; v_call: TRBV15; clone_size: few; cdr3_nt: TGTGCCACCAGCAGAAAGACAGGGGGCGGCCAGCCCCAGCATTTT; cdr3_aa: CATSRKTGGGQPQHF
d_call: TRBD1; j_call: TRBJ2-7; v_call: TRBV7-2; clone_size: NA; cdr3_nt: TGTGCCAGCAGCTTAGTCCACGGGACAGGGGGCTCCGAGCAGTACTTC; cdr3_aa: CASSLVHGTGGSEQYF
d_call: NA; j_call: TRBJ2-7; v_call: TRBV28; clone_size: NA; cdr3_nt: TGTGCCATCAAGCCCGGGAGTTCATCTGGTTCGCAGTACTTC; cdr3_aa: CAIKPGSSSGSQYF
d_call: TRBD2; j_call: TRBJ2-5; v_call: TRBV11-2; clone_size: many; cdr3_nt: TGTGCCAGCAGCTTTGAGACTAGCGGGAGTGTGGGAGAGACCCAGTACTTC; cdr3_aa: CASSFETSGSVGETQYF
d_call: NA; j_call: TRBJ1-4; v_call: TRBV18; clone_size: many; cdr3_nt: TGTGCCAGCTCACCACAAAGGGTGACTAATGAAAAACTGTTTTTT; cdr3_aa: CASSPQRVTNEKLFF
d_call: NA; j_call: TRBJ2-7; v_call: TRBV20-1; clone_size: many; cdr3_nt: TGCAGTGCTAGACACCAGGGGGGAACCTACGAGCAGTACTTC; cdr3_aa: CSARHQGGTYEQYF
d_call: NA; j_call: TRBJ1-2; v_call: TRBV7-2; clone_size: few; cdr3_nt: TGTGCCAGCAGCTTTACCCTCAGATATACTAACTATGGCTACACCTTC; cdr3_aa: CASSFTLRYTNYGYTF